Shown below are 19 T cell receptor beta chains from a single sample sequenced in a study of T-cell memory formation after mild COVID-19. TCRdb redid the calling of the 5' RACE reads with MiXCR, one entry per CDR3 protein. The data hold 200,000 to 250,000 distinct CDR3 sequences, with 15% observed a single time. Specimen: PBMCs or a T cell subset sorted from them (not recorded which). These receptors were taken from an adult woman who had mild COVID-19 (a few samples of this study predate the infection). Cell type and time point are not known.

The chain links TRBV5-1 to TRBJ2-7, with D possibly being TRBD1 (6 bases). The V gene's germline CDR1 is SGHRS and CDR2 YFSETQ. The CDR3 covers 15 residues. The V end was cut by 4 bases, the J end by 1 base, with 15 bases between. The CDR3, as DNA: TGCGCCAGCAGCCTCCACCCCGACAGGTCCTACGAGCAGTACTTC. Translation: CASSLHPDRSYEQYF.

Only a few counts were recorded for this clonotype. The chain links TRBV5-1 to TRBJ1-2; 7 nucleotides align to TRBD1. V lost 0 bases, J lost 6 bases, and 2 bases stayed unmatched. The germline V gene has CDR1 SGHRS and CDR2 YFSETQ. This CDR3 region has 13 residues. CDR3 sequence reads: CASSLGQGDGYTF. The CDR3 coding sequence is TGCGCCAGCAGCTTGGGACAGGGTGATGGCTACACCTTC. The complete variable domain, with remaining parts taken from reference TRBV5-1 and TRBJ1-2, reads KAGVTQTPRYLIKTRGQQVTLSCSPISGHRSVSWYQQTPGQGLQFLFEYFSETQRNKGNFPGRFSGRQFSNSRSEMNVSTLELGDSALYLCASSLGQGDGYTFGSGTRLTVV.

This clonotype turned up a few times. V and J are TRBV9 and TRBJ1-5; TRBD1 matches at 7 bases. With 3 bases clipped from V and 3 bases from J, the junction kept 6 bases outside the gene matches. This CDR3 contains 15 residues. Germline loops: CDR1 SGDLS, CDR2 YYNGEE. This CDR3 is CASSERGTVNQPQHF. The CDR3 coding sequence is TGTGCCAGCAGCGAGCGGGGGACAGTCAATCAGCCCCAGCATTTT.

This clonotype occurred a few times. V and J are TRBV14 and TRBJ2-3; 9 bases match TRBD2. The V gene end was trimmed by 3 bases and the J gene end by 5 bases; junction bases not matched to a gene: 15. Germline assignment: CDR1 SGHDN and CDR2 FVKESK. The CDR3 loop spans 18 amino acids. The CDR3 reads CASSHPLLAGSVGDTQYF. The DNA of the CDR3 is TGTGCCAGCAGCCACCCCCTTCTAGCGGGGAGTGTAGGAGATACGCAGTATTTT.

This clonotype was seen many times. The rearrangement links TRBV12-3 or TRBV12-4 to TRBJ1-3; no reliable D call. The length of the CDR3 is 14 residues. The V end lost 3 bases, the J end lost 2 bases, and 8 bases lay between the germline ends. CDR3 amino acids: CASSFRGTGNTIYF. CDR3 coding DNA: TGTGCCAGCAGTTTCCGGGGAACTGGAAACACCATATATTTT.

This clonotype was detected only a few times. The genes are TRBV12-3 or TRBV12-4 and TRBJ1-1; D is undetermined. The CDR3 is 11 amino acids. V was shortened by 3 bases and J by 5 bases, with 4 bases between the two germline ends. The CDR3 reads CASSFRTEAFF. In DNA form, the CDR3 reads TGTGCCAGCAGTTTCCGGACTGAAGCTTTCTTT.

This clonotype appeared a few times. The CDR3 sequence is CASSSPGWDTEAFF. The CDR3 DNA sequence: TGTGCCAGCAGTTCACCAGGGTGGGACACTGAAGCTTTCTTT. The J gene is TRBJ1-1, the V gene TRBV27; TRBD1 might be the D (5 bases). V gave up 4 bases and J gave up 3 bases, with 12 bases separating them. From germline, CDR1 is MNHEY and CDR2 SMNVEV (reference sequence). The CDR3 has 14 residues.

This clonotype was seen only a few times. The chain employs TRBV29-1 and TRBJ2-1; TRBD2 is a possible D gene (5 bases). Germline CDR1 SQVTM, CDR2 ANQGSEA. V dropped 8 bases and J dropped 8 bases, with 22 bases sitting between them. The CDR3 spans 14 residues. The chain's CDR3 is CSFGFRESFYEQFF. The CDR3 DNA reads TGCAGCTTTGGTTTTAGGGAGAGCTTCTATGAGCAGTTCTTC.

This clonotype appeared a few times. The chain is built from TRBV5-1 and TRBJ2-7, with D possibly matching TRBD2 (6 bases). With 4 bases removed from V and 1 base from J, the gap between germline ends came to 15 bases. Germline values: CDR1 SGHRS, CDR2 YFSETQ. This CDR3 comprises 15 residues. CDR3 region: CASSADRGTSYEQYF. CDR3 coding DNA: TGCGCCAGCAGCGCTGACCGGGGGACGTCCTACGAGCAGTACTTC. The entire variable domain, with the rest obtained from reference TRBV5-1 and TRBJ2-7, is as follows: KAGVTQTPRYLIKTRGQQVTLSCSPISGHRSVSWYQQTPGQGLQFLFEYFSETQRNKGNFPGRFSGRQFSNSRSEMNVSTLELGDSALYLCASSADRGTSYEQYFGPGTRLTVT.

This clonotype was recorded a few times. This rearrangement joins TRBV5-1 to TRBJ2-7, with D perhaps being TRBD1 or TRBD2 (6 bases each). The CDR3 spans 15 residues. Germline V gene data show CDR1 as SGHRS and CDR2 as YFSETQ. V shed 1 base and J shed 2 bases, with 13 bases lying between them. The CDR3 DNA follows: TGCGCCAGCAGCTTGAATTCGGGGGCGACCTACGAGCAGTACTTC. This encodes CASSLNSGATYEQYF. Full variable domain (missing parts from reference TRBV5-1 and TRBJ2-7): KAGVTQTPRYLIKTRGQQVTLSCSPISGHRSVSWYQQTPGQGLQFLFEYFSETQRNKGNFPGRFSGRQFSNSRSEMNVSTLELGDSALYLCASSLNSGATYEQYFGPGTRLTVT.

In its sample, this clonotype was seen many times. V and J are TRBV29-1 and TRBJ2-3; D is undetermined. The germline V gene encodes CDR1 SQVTM and CDR2 ANQGSEA. The CDR3 extends over 13 amino acids. V gave up 3 bases and J gave up 0 bases, with 7 bases separating them. CDR3: CSVEEQSTDTQYF. Here the CDR3 DNA reads TGCAGCGTTGAGGAACAGAGCACAGATACGCAGTATTTT.

This sequence joins TRBV27 and TRBJ1-2; 8 bases are a match to TRBD1. This CDR3 is built from 15 residues. The germline V gene has CDR1 MNHEY and CDR2 SMNVEV (reference sequence). J gave up 3 bases and V 3 bases, and 6 bases lay outside the gene matches. CDR3 nucleotide sequence: TGTGCCAGCAGTTTCCACAGGGGGAAATACTATGGCTACACCTTC. Translation gives CASSFHRGKYYGYTF.

This clonotype has a handful of counts. This chain uses TRBV11-2 with TRBJ1-2, with a possible D match to TRBD1 (6 bases). V was cut by 5 bases and J by 3 bases, with 13 bases left in between. Germline V gives CDR1 SGHAT, CDR2 FQNNGV. The length of the CDR3 is 14 residues. The CDR3 region is CASSLSDSHYGYTF. CDR3 DNA: TGTGCCAGCAGCCTCTCGGACAGCCACTATGGCTACACCTTC. Full variable domain (missing parts from reference TRBV11-2 and TRBJ1-2): EAGVAQSPRYKIIEKRQSVAFWCNPISGHATLYWYQQILGQGPKLLIQFQNNGVVDDSQLPKDRFSAERLKGVDSTLKIQPAKLEDSAVYLCASSLSDSHYGYTFGSGTRLTVV.

This clonotype has only a few counts. The rearrangement uses TRBV2 and TRBJ1-6; the D gene is possibly TRBD1 (5 bases). The V gene's germline CDR1 is SNHLY and CDR2 FYNNEI. Deletions cut 8 bases from V and 7 bases from J, with 30 bases between. The CDR3 runs to 19 residues. The CDR3 coding sequence is TGTGCCAGCCTACCGACAGCCCAAGCGACGGGGCGTTCGAATTCACCCCTCCACTTT. Its protein is CASLPTAQATGRSNSPLHF.

The chain has TRBV27 and TRBJ1-1; no clear D. The CDR3 has 13 amino acids. Germline V lookup: CDR1 MNHEY, CDR2 SMNVEV (reference sequence). V lost 3 bases, J lost 4 bases, and 9 bases lay in between. CDR3 sequence (DNA): TGTGCCAGCAGTTTGATCGGGATCACTGAAGCTTTCTTT. This sequence encodes CASSLIGITEAFF.

The chain has TRBV2 and TRBJ2-7; D gene unclear. Germline values: CDR1 SNHLY, CDR2 FYNNEI. V was cut by 6 bases and J by 1 base, with 10 bases left in between. The CDR3 sequence is 13 residues long. The CDR3 spells CASRPGFSYEQYF. The DNA of the CDR3 is TGTGCCAGCAGGCCCGGGTTTTCCTACGAGCAGTACTTC.

This clonotype was found many times. The chain recombines TRBV7-9 with TRBJ2-1, with TRBD2 identical over 9 bases. CDR1 and CDR2 (germline): SEHNR, FQNEAQ (reference sequence). The CDR3 has 15 residues. The junction had 0 bases not matched to a gene; V was cut back by 1 base and J by 2 bases. The DNA for the CDR3 is TGTGCCAGCAGCTTAGGCGGGAGGGCCTACAATGAGCAGTTCTTC. Encoded protein: CASSLGGRAYNEQFF. Full variable domain (rest looked up from reference TRBV7-9 and TRBJ2-1): DTGVSQNPRHKITKRGQNVTFRCDPISEHNRLYWYRQTLGQGPEFLTYFQNEAQLEKSRLLSDRFSAERPKGSFSTLEIQRTEQGDSAMYLCASSLGGRAYNEQFFGPGTRLTVL.

Ten or more counts support this clonotype. The chain combines TRBV7-3 with TRBJ1-1; possible D gene TRBD1, 5 bases. Trimming stripped 4 bases from V and 1 base from J, with 13 bases between. This CDR3 comprises 15 residues. The germline gives CDR1 SGHTA, CDR2 FQGTGA. The CDR3 region has the DNA TGTGCCAGCAGCTCGGCGGGACTCGGGAACACTGAAGCTTTCTTT. This encodes CASSSAGLGNTEAFF.

This clonotype was picked up a small number of times. The chain employs TRBV2 and TRBJ1-1, with D perhaps matching TRBD1 (6 bases). The CDR3 is 13 residues long. The germline CDR1 and CDR2 sequences are SNHLY and FYNNEI. Trimming removed 7 bases at V and 5 bases at J, with 14 bases between. The CDR3 sequence is CASMGAMVTEAFF. The CDR3 DNA reads as TGTGCCAGCATGGGGGCTATGGTAACTGAAGCTTTCTTT.